This T cell receptor (beta chain) was retrieved from a study of graft-versus-host responses after intestinal transplantation. Measured with immunoSEQ multiplex PCR; TCRdb has only the in-frame clones, and not every one. Of about 71,000 clones in the sample, 90% were seen once. Turning to this clone: Its antigen remains unknown.

Trimming removed 2 bases at V and 1 base at J, with 8 bases between. The CDR3 sequence is 14 residues long. CDR1 is KGHSH, CDR2 LQKENI, per germline. The TCR originated in a human donor who received an intestinal transplant. The sequencing here drew on unstimulated CD8+ T cells sorted from spleen or lymph node cells, taken before intestinal transplant. The chain combines TRBV18 with TRBJ1-1; no definite D call. DNA for the CDR3: TGTGCCAGCTCACCAGTCGGTGGGAACACTGAAGCTTTCTTT. This translates into CASSPVGGNTEAFF.